This TCR beta chain is from a study of vaccination effects on CD4 cells after COVID-19. Across the study: Samples were collected from a few convalescent patients early and late following vaccination. PBMC were cultured at fewer than 2.5 million per well with around 10 IU/ml IL-2 and 9.5 to 10 ug/ml peptides. Samples collected post-vaccine were obtained a median of 72 days after the second dose.

With approximately 10 days of culture completed, CD4+ T cells were isolated. The person had a PCR-confirmed SARS-CoV-2 infection during March to December 2020. Participants received two doses of either the BNT162b2 or mRNA-1273 vaccine. Profiling relied on immunoSEQ multiplex PCR, and the TCRdb table lists in-frame clones only, not all of them. The data hold approximately 40,000 clones, with 76% observed a single time. This CDR3 region has 16 residues. The ends were cut back, 0 bases at V and 0 bases at J, with 9 bases in the middle. The germline CDR1 and CDR2 sequences are LGHNA and YSLEER. Findings and limits, study-wide: At late timepoints after vaccination, vaccine- and infection-induced clones shrank markedly.

On this clone itself: The antigen is unknown.

This specimen was CD4+ T cells from PBMCs cultured without peptide, taken after COVID-19 vaccination. V is TRBV4-3 and J is TRBJ2-1; D remains unclear. The sequence was collected from a human donor who had a prior SARS-CoV-2 infection. CDR3 loop: CASSQEKGGSYNEQFF. CDR3 nucleotides: TGCGCCAGCAGCCAAGAGAAGGGCGGCTCCTACAATGAGCAGTTCTTC.